The rows below give T cell receptor beta chains drawn from one sample of a study of blood T cell repertoires in COVID-19. The repertoire was sequenced with immunoSEQ multiplex PCR; TCRdb's copy has only in-frame clones and lacks some. The sample includes 200,000 to 250,000 clones, about 88% of them seen just once. Sequencing was done on a sample of peripheral blood. The origin of the receptors is a man aged 45-65 years who had recovered from COVID-19. Each CDR3 is given with its conserved first and last residue. Fields, in order: J gene, V gene, clone size, D gene, CDR3 DNA, CDR3 protein. The D gene is left open where the match is weak. Size tells how often a clone was seen (once, few, many) or the class of an expanded clone, and some rows leave it out.

TRBJ2-7	TRBV28	NA	NA	TGTGCCAGCCGACCAGGGACTTGGGGGAACGAGCAGTACTTC	CASRPGTWGNEQYF
TRBJ2-1	TRBV19	NA	NA	TGTGCCAGTAGGAATCGACAGAACAATGAGCAGTTCTTC	CASRNRQNNEQFF
TRBJ1-6	TRBV6-4	NA	NA	TGTGCCAGCAGTGACCAAATGATAGGTCAGGCATTGAAAGGATCGAATTCACCCCTCCACTTT	CASSDQMIGQALKGSNSPLHF
TRBJ1-5	TRBV28	NA	NA	TGTGCCAGCAGATTAGGGTCGGCTTGGACACAGCCCCAGCATTTT	CASRLGSAWTQPQHF
TRBJ2-1	TRBV18	NA	TRBD1	TGTGCCAGCTCCCGTGACAGGGGATCCTACAATGAGCAGTTCTTC	CASSRDRGSYNEQFF
TRBJ1-4	TRBV30	NA	TRBD1	TGTGCCTGGAGCGGAGGGGACAGCTATAATGAAAAACTGTTTTTT	CAWSGGDSYNEKLFF
TRBJ1-3	TRBV11-2	NA	TRBD1	TGTGCCAGCAGCTCCAATCCTCAGGGGGCGTCTGGAAACACCATATATTTT	CASSSNPQGASGNTIYF
TRBJ2-1	TRBV27	few	TRBD2	TGTGCCAGCATGGGACTAGCGGCTCCCAATGAGCAGTTCTTC	CASMGLAAPNEQFF
TRBJ1-4	TRBV18	NA	TRBD1	TGTGCCAGCTCACCACCTCAGGGGGCTGTGGGTGAAAAACTGTTTTTT	CASSPPQGAVGEKLFF
TRBJ1-2	TRBV9	NA	TRBD1	TGTGCCAGCAGCGTTACAGGGGGCAATTCGTTCTATGGCTACACCTTC	CASSVTGGNSFYGYTF
TRBJ2-5	TRBV18	NA	TRBD2	TGTGCCAGCTCACCATCCTATAGCGGGAGTGAGACCCAGTACTTC	CASSPSYSGSETQYF
TRBJ2-7	TRBV28	NA	TRBD1	TGTGCCAGCAGTGTAGGGGGCGCCCCCTCCTACGAGCAGTACTTC	CASSVGGAPSYEQYF
TRBJ2-2	TRBV6-1	NA	NA	TGTGCCAGCAGTGAAGGCTGGGGAGCGGAGATAGGGGAGCTGTTTTTT	CASSEGWGAEIGELFF
TRBJ2-7	TRBV5-1	many	TRBD2	TGCGCCAGCAGCTTGGATACTAGCGGGATTTACGAGCAGTACTTC	CASSLDTSGIYEQYF
TRBJ2-1	TRBV5-6	NA	TRBD1	TGTGCCAGCAGCTCGACAGGGGCGGGAACGGTCAATGAGCAGTTCTTC	CASSSTGAGTVNEQFF
TRBJ1-1	TRBV23-1	NA	TRBD1	TGCGCCAGCAGTCGCCCCGGGGGACAGGGAGCTTTCTTT	CASSRPGGQGAFF
TRBJ2-3	TRBV27	NA	NA	TGTGCCAGCAGTTTACGGTCAGGTGCTAGCACAGATACGCAGTATTTT	CASSLRSGASTDTQYF